This TCR beta chain was identified during a study of T cells in Graves' hyperthyroidism and ophthalmopathy. Whole-study findings and limits: Blood shared most expanded thyroid clonotypes above 0.001.

With respect to this clonotype: The antigen is unknown.

The CDR3 regions of TCR beta were amplified from RNA transcripts. An initial round of RT-PCR targeting the TCR CDR3 relied on the HTBI primer set. A single record per CDR3 protein comes from TCRdb applying MiXCR to the multiplex PCR reads. The sample records about 350,000 distinct CDR3 sequences, approximately 15% being singletons. The CDR3 covers 15 residues. V shed 5 bases, J shed 6 bases, and the junction held 13 bases outside the gene matches. Per the germline V gene, CDR1 is SGHVS and CDR2 is FNYEAQ. The sample comprised blood. The clonotype was recovered from a woman aged 25-40 years with Graves' hyperthyroidism. V and J are TRBV7-6 and TRBJ2-7, with TRBD1 matching over 7 bases. CDR3 nucleotides: TGTGCCAGCAGCCCCGCCACAGGGGCTCGGGTCGAGCAGTACTTC. Encoded protein: CASSPATGARVEQYF.